The T cell receptor beta chain described here comes from a study of blood T cell repertoires in COVID-19. Study details: Samples taken during acute and convalescent COVID-19 were collected in the United States, Italy and Spain. PBMCs, B-cell-depleted T cells, or T cells provided the cDNA or gDNA that made up the material.

Germline CDR1 is SGDLS and CDR2 is YYNGEE. The trim removed 4 bases at V and 3 bases at J, leaving 4 bases unmatched. This CDR3 region has 15 residues. Original handling: Reference gene primer amplification yielded estimated nucleated cell counts. Here immunoSEQ multiplex PCR was the method, and the copy in TCRdb shows in-frame clones only, minus some. V, J and clone size are taken as reported in that table, and D and trimming were inferred from the DNA itself. The repertoire holds 90,000 to 100,000 clones, with 75% to 95% as singletons. This receptor was identified in a middle-aged man with acute or convalescent COVID-19. The J gene is TRBJ1-5, the V gene TRBV9; 10 nucleotides line up with TRBD1. The sample taken for sequencing was peripheral blood. The CDR3 region is CASSRDRGDNQPQHF. CDR3 in DNA: TGTGCCAGCAGCCGGGACAGGGGTGACAATCAGCCCCAGCATTTT.